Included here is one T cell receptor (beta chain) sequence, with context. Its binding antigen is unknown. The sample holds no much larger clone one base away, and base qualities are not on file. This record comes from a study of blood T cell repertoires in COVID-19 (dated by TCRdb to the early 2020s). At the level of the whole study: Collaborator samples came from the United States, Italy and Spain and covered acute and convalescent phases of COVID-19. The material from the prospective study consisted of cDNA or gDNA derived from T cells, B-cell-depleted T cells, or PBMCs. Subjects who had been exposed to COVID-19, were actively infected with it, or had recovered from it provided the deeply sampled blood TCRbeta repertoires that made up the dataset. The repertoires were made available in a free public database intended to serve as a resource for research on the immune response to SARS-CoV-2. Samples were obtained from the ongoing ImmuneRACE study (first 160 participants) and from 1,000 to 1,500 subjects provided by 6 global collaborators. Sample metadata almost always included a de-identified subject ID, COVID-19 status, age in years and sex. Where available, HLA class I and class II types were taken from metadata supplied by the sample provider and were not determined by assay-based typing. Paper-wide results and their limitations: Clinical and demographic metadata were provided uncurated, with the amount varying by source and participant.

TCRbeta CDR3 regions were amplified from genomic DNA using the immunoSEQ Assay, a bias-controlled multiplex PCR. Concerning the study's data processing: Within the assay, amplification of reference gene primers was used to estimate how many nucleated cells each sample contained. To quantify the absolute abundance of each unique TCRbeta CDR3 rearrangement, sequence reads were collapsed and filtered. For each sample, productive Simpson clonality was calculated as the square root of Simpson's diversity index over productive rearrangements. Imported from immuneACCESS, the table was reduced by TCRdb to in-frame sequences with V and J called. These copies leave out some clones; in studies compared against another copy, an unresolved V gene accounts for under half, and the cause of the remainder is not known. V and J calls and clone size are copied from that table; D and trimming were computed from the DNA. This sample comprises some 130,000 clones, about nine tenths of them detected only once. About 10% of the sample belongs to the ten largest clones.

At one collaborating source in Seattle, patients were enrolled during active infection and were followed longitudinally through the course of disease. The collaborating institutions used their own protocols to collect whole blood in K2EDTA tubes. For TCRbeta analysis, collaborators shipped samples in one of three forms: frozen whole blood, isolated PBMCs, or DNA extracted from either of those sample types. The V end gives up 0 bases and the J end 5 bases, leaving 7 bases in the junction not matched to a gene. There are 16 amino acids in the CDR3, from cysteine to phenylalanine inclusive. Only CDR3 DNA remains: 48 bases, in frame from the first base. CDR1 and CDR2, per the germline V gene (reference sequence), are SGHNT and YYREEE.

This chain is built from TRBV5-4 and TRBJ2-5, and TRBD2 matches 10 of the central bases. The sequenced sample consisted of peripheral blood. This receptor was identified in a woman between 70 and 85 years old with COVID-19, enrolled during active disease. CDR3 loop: CASSLAFTSGAETQYF. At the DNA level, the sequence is TGTGCCAGCAGCTTGGCCTTTACTAGCGGGGCGGAGACCCAGTACTTC.